By share, the clone carrying this T cell receptor beta chain counts as large. The sample is drawn from a study of OX40 agonist ivuxolimab in advanced cancers. Repertoires were generated with immunoSEQ multiplex PCR, while TCRdb's copy carries only in-frame clones and drops some. The data contain roughly 15,000 clones, 80% to 85% of them singletons. V was shortened by 5 bases and J by 2 bases, with 13 bases between the two germline ends. Germline V gene data show CDR1 as MNHEY and CDR2 as SVGAGI. The CDR3 is made up of 14 amino acids. The clonotype was recovered from an adult with an advanced solid tumor such as melanoma, head and neck, liver or kidney cancer. The sample here was CD4+ or CD8+ T cells sorted from blood, taken in a trial of the OX40 agonist ivuxolimab. The chain uses TRBV6-5 and TRBJ2-7; D is possibly TRBD2 (5 bases). The CDR3 nucleotides are TGTGCCAGCAGTGATACAGCCGGGGCCTACGAGCAGTACTTC. This translates into CASSDTAGAYEQYF.